This T cell receptor (beta chain) was sequenced during a study of chemoradiotherapy in HPV16-positive cancers. Points on this clone: Its antigen is still unknown.

Sequencing was performed with immunoSEQ multiplex PCR; in TCRdb, only in-frame clones are kept and a portion is missing. The sample consists of some 17,000 clones, roughly 89% of them appearing once. The CDR3 consists of 14 residues. V dropped 3 bases and J dropped 0 bases, with 6 bases sitting between them. Germline V lookup: CDR1 SGDLS, CDR2 YYNGEE. Notes on the study in general: During treatment, candidate HPV-specific clones and E7-related motifs expanded in tumor.

Over chemoradiotherapy, repertoires were sampled more than once. This clonotype was obtained from a human donor with HPV-associated anogenital cancer. Source: blood, taken from a patient who underwent chemoradiotherapy. The gene calls are TRBV9 and TRBJ1-4; D possibly corresponds to TRBD1 (5 bases). The CDR3 loop is CASSGQTTNEKLFF. DNA for the CDR3: TGTGCCAGCAGCGGACAGACAACTAATGAAAAACTGTTTTTT.